These 18 T cell receptor beta chains were sequenced from one sample in a study of T-cell memory formation after mild COVID-19. MiXCR was run by TCRdb on the 5' RACE reads, yielding one entry per CDR3 protein. The sample lists under 350,000 distinct CDR3 sequences, under 20% occurring once. The sample consisted of PBMCs or a T cell subset sorted from them (not recorded which). All receptors derive from a man aged 18 to 29 who had mild COVID-19 (a few samples of this study predate the infection). Cell type and time point are not known.

The rearrangement links TRBV20-1 to TRBJ1-1; D unresolved. V dropped 3 bases and J dropped 3 bases, with 5 bases sitting between them. The CDR3 has 11 residues. Germline assignment: CDR1 DFQATT and CDR2 SNEGSKA (reference sequence). In DNA, the CDR3 is TGCAGTGCTAGTGGCGACACTGAAGCTTTCTTT. As protein: CSASGDTEAFF.

The chain uses TRBV7-6 and TRBJ2-5; D might be TRBD1 (6 bases). The CDR3 contains 12 residues. In germline, CDR1 is SGHVS, CDR2 FNYEAQ. V was pared by 8 bases and J by 5 bases, with 12 bases between. The CDR3 sequence is CASGGFGETQYF. In DNA, the CDR3 is TGTGCCAGCGGGGGCTTTGGGGAGACCCAGTACTTC.

Points on this clonotype: A much larger clone differs from this one at a single base, so this may be a read error. The chain has TRBV24-1 and TRBJ2-3; D uncertain. Per the germline V gene, CDR1 is KGHDR and CDR2 is SFDVKD. The CDR3 length is 18 residues. The CDR3 reads CASSDQDPRLGATDTQYF. Written as DNA, the CDR3 is TGTGCCTCCAGTGACCAAGACCCCCGACTTGGTGCGACGGATACGCAGTATTTT.

This clonotype has only a few counts. This chain uses TRBV12-3 or TRBV12-4 with TRBJ1-3, with D possibly TRBD1 on 5 matching bases. CDR3 size: 14 residues. Trimming took 3 bases from V and 7 from J, leaving 13 bases between them. The CDR3 DNA is TGTGCCAGCAGTTTTCGGCGGGGACGGAACACCATATATTTT. As protein: CASSFRRGRNTIYF.

In this sample, this clonotype turned up a few times. The chain links TRBV5-5 to TRBJ2-3, with D perhaps TRBD1 (5 bases). Trimming left V 0 bases short and J 0 bases short, with 11 bases between. The CDR3 covers 16 residues. Germline CDR1 reads SGHKS; CDR2 reads YYEKEE (reference sequence). The CDR3 protein is CASSLEGRFSTDTQYF. In DNA, the CDR3 is TGTGCCAGCAGCTTGGAGGGGCGGTTCAGCACAGATACGCAGTATTTT. Based on the CDR3 plus reference TRBV5-5 and TRBJ2-3, the full variable domain is DAGVTQSPTHLIKTRGQQVTLRCSPISGHKSVSWYQQVLGQGPQFIFQYYEKEERGRGNFPDRFSARQFPNYSSELNVNALLLGDSALYLCASSLEGRFSTDTQYFGPGTRLTVL.

Only a few counts were recorded for this clonotype. V is TRBV20-1 and J is TRBJ2-5; 11 nucleotides line up with TRBD2. The CDR3 consists of 14 residues. Germline V CDR1 and CDR2: DFQATT, SNEGSKA (reference sequence). The trim removed 8 bases at V and 1 base at J, leaving 6 bases unmatched. Here the CDR3 reads CSTYGLAGQETQYF. The CDR3 DNA reads TGCAGTACCTATGGACTAGCGGGCCAAGAGACCCAGTACTTC.

This clonotype was counted a few times. The V call is TRBV20-1, the J call TRBJ2-5; D ambiguous. This CDR3 is built from 12 residues. The germline V and J ends were trimmed by 3 bases and 5 bases, with 10 bases remaining between them. Germline-derived CDR1 and CDR2 are DFQATT and SNEGSKA (reference sequence). CDR3 bases: TGCAGTGCTAGTTCGTTGGAGGAGACCCAGTACTTC. The encoded protein is CSASSLEETQYF.

This clonotype was observed a few times. The J gene is TRBJ2-5, the V gene TRBV7-9; TRBD1 agrees at 7 bases. V shed 1 base and J 2 bases; nucleotides not matched to a gene: 7. Germline V gives CDR1 SEHNR, CDR2 FQNEAQ (reference sequence). The CDR3 has 16 residues. The CDR3 region has the DNA TGTGCCAGCAGCTTAGATCCTGGGACAGCTCAAGAGACCCAGTACTTC. It codes for CASSLDPGTAQETQYF.

This clonotype was detected only a few times. The rearrangement joins TRBV5-1 to TRBJ1-2; TRBD1 aligns across 10 bases. J gave up 4 bases and V 4 bases, and 7 bases lay outside the gene matches. CDR3 length: 15 residues. Looked up from germline, CDR1 is SGHRS and CDR2 is YFSETQ. This CDR3 reads CASSETGGVGYGYTF. The CDR3 DNA follows: TGCGCCAGCAGCGAGACAGGGGGCGTCGGCTATGGCTACACCTTC.

The chain combines TRBV11-3 with TRBJ2-3, with TRBD1 matching over 9 bases. CDR1 is SGHNT and CDR2 is YENEEA in the germline V gene. CDR3 length equals 17 residues. V lost 5 bases, J lost 6 bases, and 15 bases stayed unmatched. The CDR3 loop is CASSPGTGSTSADTQYF. The CDR3 DNA reads TGTGCCAGCAGCCCAGGGACAGGGAGTACCTCCGCCGATACGCAGTATTTT.

This clonotype was counted between two and nine times. The rearrangement links TRBV9 to TRBJ2-3; weak D call: TRBD2 (6 bases). Germline lookup yields CDR1 SGDLS and CDR2 YYNGEE. The CDR3 totals 15 residues. The V and J ends lost 0 bases and 3 bases respectively, with 11 bases between them. This CDR3 reads CASSVAGGVTDTQYF. In DNA, the CDR3 is TGTGCCAGCAGCGTAGCGGGCGGGGTGACAGATACGCAGTATTTT.

V is TRBV18 and J is TRBJ2-3; possibly TRBD2 for D (5 bases). V dropped 6 bases and J dropped 6 bases, with 13 bases sitting between them. CDR1 and CDR2 from the germline V gene are KGHSH and LQKENI. The CDR3 extends over 13 amino acids. The CDR3 protein is CASSPEVADTQYF. CDR3 nucleotide sequence: TGTGCCAGCTCTCCGGAGGTGGCGGATACGCAGTATTTT.

The chain links TRBV5-1 to TRBJ1-3; 8 bases fit TRBD1. The trim removed 0 bases at V and 0 bases at J, leaving 5 bases unmatched. Looked up from germline, CDR1 is SGHRS and CDR2 is YFSETQ. The length of the CDR3 is 17 residues. The CDR3 nucleotides are TGCGCCAGCAGCTTGGGCCACGGGACAGGCTCTGGAAACACCATATATTTT. Translating gives CASSLGHGTGSGNTIYF.

A word on this clonotype: A much larger clone sits a single nucleotide away, making a read error possible. V gene TRBV20-1 combines with J gene TRBJ1-5; D is perhaps TRBD1 (5 bases). The CDR3 covers 15 residues. Germline V gene data show CDR1 as DFQATT and CDR2 as SNEGSKA (reference sequence). The CDR3 nucleotides are TGCAGTGCTAGTCGAGTTGGGGGGAGCAATCAGCCCAAGCATTTT. Its protein product is CSASRVGGSNQPKHF.

The chain joins TRBV5-6 to TRBJ2-7; D perhaps matches TRBD1 (6 bases). Germline assignment: CDR1 SGHDT and CDR2 YYEEEE. The V and J ends lost 6 bases and 5 bases respectively, with 18 bases between them. The CDR3 contains 14 residues. Here the CDR3 reads CASTEQGRGHEQYF. DNA of the CDR3: TGTGCCAGCACAGAACAGGGCCGCGGGCACGAGCAGTACTTC.

This clonotype was seen more than once but under ten times. The chain uses TRBV29-1 and TRBJ1-2, with D hard to call. The V gene's germline CDR1 is SQVTM and CDR2 ANQGSEA. This CDR3 region has 11 residues. The V end was cut by 4 bases, the J end by 4 bases, with 7 bases between. CDR3 region: CSVGGLYGYTF. The CDR3 DNA reads as TGCAGCGTTGGCGGACTCTATGGCTACACCTTC.

This clonotype was recorded a few times. The chain joins TRBV30 to TRBJ1-6; D remains unclear. This CDR3 comprises 14 residues. CDR1 is GTSNPN and CDR2 is SVGIG in the germline V gene (reference sequence). V dropped 4 bases and J dropped 0 bases, with 7 bases sitting between them. In DNA, the CDR3 is TGTGCCTGGATGGCCAGCTCCTATAATTCACCCCTCCACTTT. Translating it yields CAWMASSYNSPLHF.

The V gene is TRBV6-2 or TRBV6-3, the J gene TRBJ2-1; D possibly corresponds to TRBD2 (6 bases). This CDR3 has 15 amino acids. CDR1 is MNHEY and CDR2 is SVGEGT in the germline V gene. Trimming stripped 6 bases from V and 9 bases from J, with 21 bases between. This CDR3 reads CASSQQERPAGEQFF. The CDR3 nucleotides read TGTGCCAGCAGCCAACAGGAACGACCAGCGGGTGAGCAGTTCTTC.